These 21 T cell receptor beta chains originate from one sample sequenced in a study of blood T cell repertoires in COVID-19. Generated by immunoSEQ multiplex PCR, the TCRdb table keeps only in-frame clones and is missing some. The data hold 360,000 or so clones, with roughly four fifths observed a single time. Sequenced sample: PBMCs or T cells enriched from blood (not recorded which). These receptor sequences come from a woman aged 50 to 65 who had recovered from COVID-19.

This clone has a handful of counts. This sequence joins TRBV7-2 and TRBJ1-5; D is uncertain. This CDR3 has 13 amino acids. Per the germline V gene, CDR1 is SGHTA and CDR2 is FQGNSA. Trimming pared 2 bases from V and 0 bases from J, leaving 2 bases between. In nucleotides, the CDR3 is TGTGCCAGCAGCTTACATAGCAATCAGCCCCAGCATTTT. Translation: CASSLHSNQPQHF. Together with reference TRBV7-2 and TRBJ1-5, the CDR3 gives the full variable domain: GAGVSQSPSNKVTEKGKDVELRCDPISGHTALYWYRQSLGQGLEFLIYFQGNSAPDKSGLPSDRFSAERTGGSVSTLTIQRTQQEDSAVYLCASSLHSNQPQHFGDGTRLSIL.

The chain combines TRBV6-2 or TRBV6-3 with TRBJ1-6; D unresolved. The germline V and J ends were trimmed by 5 bases and 14 bases, with 34 bases remaining between them. CDR1 MNHEY and CDR2 SVGEGT come from the germline V gene. This CDR3 contains 19 residues. Here the CDR3 DNA reads TGTGCCAGCAGTCACTATCTACCCATCTCCACGAGGGTAGAAGGATCCCTCCACTTT. Translating gives CASSHYLPISTRVEGSLHF.

CDR3 loop: CASSFPFRGTGELFF. As DNA, the CDR3 is TGTGCCAGCAGCTTTCCTTTCCGGGGGACCGGGGAGCTGTTTTTT. The chain recombines TRBV13 with TRBJ2-2; a possible D gene is TRBD2 (6 bases). V was clipped by 3 bases and J by 5 bases, with 13 bases between them. CDR1 PRHDT and CDR2 FYEKMQ come from the germline V gene (reference sequence). This CDR3 comprises 15 residues. Variable domain in full (rest from reference TRBV13 and TRBJ2-2): AAGVIQSPRHLIKEKRETATLKCYPIPRHDTVYWYQQGPGQDPQFLISFYEKMQSDKGSIPDRFSAQQFSDYHSELNMSSLELGDSALYFCASSFPFRGTGELFFGEGSRLTVL.

The chain combines TRBV7-2 with TRBJ2-7, with 9 bases lining up with TRBD1. V dropped 3 bases and J dropped 0; count of bases not matched to a gene: 3. Per germline, CDR1 SGHTA and CDR2 FQGNSA. This CDR3 comprises 15 residues. DNA for the CDR3: TGTGCCAGCAGCTTGGACAGGGGCCCCTCCTACGAGCAGTACTTC. It encodes CASSLDRGPSYEQYF.

Worth noting for this clone: This same CDR3 is encoded by further DNA sequences in the sample. The genes are TRBV7-8 and TRBJ1-2; a possible D gene is TRBD1 (5 bases). V lost 1 base, J lost 5 bases, and 8 bases lay in between. CDR1 SGHVS and CDR2 FQNEAQ come from the germline V gene. CDR3 length: 13 residues. The CDR3 nucleotides read TGTGCCAGCAGCTTAGGACAGAATTATGGCTACACCTTC. Translating gives CASSLGQNYGYTF.

The CDR3 loop is CASSLALAGGRNEQFF. The CDR3 region has the DNA TGTGCCAGCAGCTTAGCGCTAGCGGGAGGTAGGAATGAGCAGTTCTTC. The chain uses TRBV7-9 and TRBJ2-1, with 11 bases identical to TRBD2. The CDR3 spans 16 residues. The V segment lost 0 bases and the J segment 7 bases; nucleotides outside the gene matches: 5. Germline loops: CDR1 SEHNR, CDR2 FQNEAQ (reference sequence).

The chain couples TRBV5-1 to TRBJ2-7, with 7 bases fitting TRBD2. V was pared by 2 bases and J by 7 bases, with 15 bases of the junction left unmatched. Per the germline V gene, CDR1 is SGHRS and CDR2 is YFSETQ. CDR3 length equals 16 residues. CDR3 in amino acids: CASSLVLGGRGGEQYF. DNA for the CDR3: TGCGCCAGCAGCTTAGTTTTGGGCGGAAGGGGAGGGGAGCAGTACTTC.

The chain is built from TRBV19 and TRBJ1-6, with no clear D. The V end lost 7 bases, the J end lost 0 bases, and 22 bases lay between the germline ends. The CDR3 is 19 residues long. Germline loops: CDR1 LNHDA, CDR2 SQIVND (reference sequence). CDR3 region: CASKGQVGGSSSYNSPLHF. The DNA for the CDR3 is TGTGCCAGTAAGGGCCAGGTCGGCGGGTCCAGCTCCTATAATTCACCCCTCCACTTT.

The gene calls are TRBV2 and TRBJ2-1; TRBD2 matches at 13 bases. Germline CDR1 and CDR2: SNHLY and FYNNEI. Germline trimming cut 4 bases from V and 11 bases from J; bases unmatched to any gene: 5. CDR3 length: 14 residues. CDR3 sequence: CASSGRTSGGQQFF. CDR3 in DNA: TGTGCCAGCAGTGGGAGGACTAGCGGGGGACAGCAGTTCTTC.

This clone was seen once. The V gene is TRBV5-1, the J gene TRBJ1-1; maybe TRBD1 (5 bases). CDR1 and CDR2 from the germline V gene are SGHRS and YFSETQ. V was clipped by 0 bases and J by 1 base, with 7 bases between them. This CDR3 has 14 amino acids. DNA for the CDR3: TGCGCCAGCAGCTTGGGTGGACAGAACACTGAAGCTTTCTTT. This encodes CASSLGGQNTEAFF.

The sample holds a few counts of this clone. The rearrangement uses TRBV5-1 and TRBJ2-1; the D gene is possibly TRBD1 (6 bases). CDR3 size: 13 residues. The V and J ends lost 7 bases and 5 bases respectively, with 13 bases between them. The germline CDR1 and CDR2 sequences are SGHRS and YFSETQ. The CDR3: CASALDSHNEQFF. The CDR3 DNA is TGCGCCAGCGCCCTGGACAGTCACAATGAGCAGTTCTTC. Looking up the rest from reference TRBV5-1 and TRBJ2-1 gives the full variable domain: KAGVTQTPRYLIKTRGQQVTLSCSPISGHRSVSWYQQTPGQGLQFLFEYFSETQRNKGNFPGRFSGRQFSNSRSEMNVSTLELGDSALYLCASALDSHNEQFFGPGTRLTVL.

A single count supports this clone. V gene TRBV10-3 combines with J gene TRBJ2-5, with 7 bases identical to TRBD2. CDR3 length: 14 amino acids. V gave up 4 bases and J gave up 3 bases; unmatched junction bases: 5. Germline V gene data show CDR1 as ENHRY and CDR2 as SYGVKD. Here the CDR3 DNA reads TGTGCCATCAGTGGGTTGGGAGGGAAAGAGACCCAGTACTTC. Translating it yields CAISGLGGKETQYF.

The CDR3 bases are TGTGCCAGCAGCCTAGCCGGGACTAGAGAGACCCAGTACTTC. It yields the protein CASSLAGTRETQYF. The rearrangement uses TRBV14 and TRBJ2-5; 8 nucleotides match TRBD2. CDR3 length: 14 residues. Germline CDR1 reads SGHDN; CDR2 reads FVKESK. Trimming cost V 4 bases and J 4 bases; bases outside gene matches: 5.

The chain is built from TRBV29-1 and TRBJ1-1, with TRBD1 identical over 7 bases. V was clipped by 1 base and J by 2 bases; unmatched bases: 7. The CDR3 has 15 residues. The germline CDR1 and CDR2 sequences are SQVTM and ANQGSEA. CDR3 amino acids: CSVEGQGNANTEAFF. The CDR3 DNA is TGCAGCGTTGAAGGACAGGGAAATGCAAACACTGAAGCTTTCTTT.

The CDR3 DNA follows: TGTGCCACCGGGGGGACTAGCGGACAAGAGACCCAGTACTTC. This gives the protein CATGGTSGQETQYF. V usage is TRBV10-3 and J usage is TRBJ2-5, with 11 bases aligning to TRBD2. Germline V gene sequence: CDR1 ENHRY, CDR2 SYGVKD. Unmatched junction bases numbered 6, after V lost 10 bases and J lost 2 bases. The CDR3 covers 14 residues.

The rearrangement joins TRBV19 to TRBJ1-5, with unresolved D. V was pared by 5 bases and J by 0 bases, with 14 bases between. The CDR3 length is 16 residues. Germline loops: CDR1 LNHDA, CDR2 SQIVND (reference sequence). CDR3 sequence: CASSLNQDFSNQPQHF. In nucleotides, the CDR3 is TGTGCCAGTAGTCTCAACCAGGATTTTAGCAATCAGCCCCAGCATTTT.

The chain recombines TRBV7-2 with TRBJ2-1, with 7 bases matching TRBD1. Looked up from germline, CDR1 is SGHTA and CDR2 is FQGNSA. V was clipped by 4 bases and J by 4 bases; unmatched bases: 1. The CDR3 runs 13 residues. CDR3 nucleotides: TGTGCCAGCAGCTCACAGGGGTACAATGAGCAGTTCTTC. It specifies CASSSQGYNEQFF.

The chain couples TRBV19 to TRBJ2-1; the match to TRBD2 covers 7 bases. Germline V CDR1 and CDR2: LNHDA, SQIVND (reference sequence). The CDR3 runs to 14 residues. V shed 7 bases, J shed 5 bases, and the junction held 8 bases outside the gene matches. The CDR3: CASTSWGGNNEQFF. CDR3 DNA sequence: TGTGCCAGTACCTCCTGGGGGGGGAACAATGAGCAGTTCTTC.

This sequence joins TRBV29-1 and TRBJ1-1; 10 bases fit TRBD1. The CDR3 is 13 amino acids. After removal of 7 bases from V and 5 bases from J, the junction contained 7 bases not matched to a gene. Per germline, CDR1 SQVTM and CDR2 ANQGSEA. CDR3 protein: CSAGGQGRTEAFF. CDR3 bases: TGCAGCGCTGGGGGACAGGGGAGGACTGAAGCTTTCTTT.

This chain joins TRBV2 and TRBJ1-2; 8 nucleotides line up with TRBD1. The CDR3 extends over 14 amino acids. Trimming cost V 4 bases and J 2 bases; bases outside gene matches: 3. From germline, CDR1 is SNHLY and CDR2 FYNNEI. In DNA, the CDR3 is TGTGCCAGCAGTGTACAGGGGGGGAACTATGGCTACACCTTC. Its protein product is CASSVQGGNYGYTF.

This clone was seen a few times. The chain couples TRBV10-3 to TRBJ2-1; 7 nucleotides match TRBD2. This CDR3 has 18 amino acids. With 0 bases clipped from V and 0 bases from J, the junction kept 8 bases outside the gene matches. Per the germline V gene, CDR1 is ENHRY and CDR2 is SYGVKD. The CDR3: CAISESGRAGSSYNEQFF. DNA for the CDR3: TGTGCCATCAGTGAGTCAGGGAGAGCGGGGAGCTCCTACAATGAGCAGTTCTTC.